This T cell receptor (beta chain) was sequenced during a study of T cell clones after liver transplantation. V dropped 4 bases and J dropped 5 bases, with 15 bases sitting between them. CDR3 length: 14 residues. The V gene's germline CDR1 is LGHNA and CDR2 YNFKEQ. Libraries were prepared by immunoSEQ multiplex PCR; TCRdb keeps only in-frame clonotypes and omits some of them. The sample comprises some 110,000 clones, 82% of which are singletons, and approximately 0.99% rests with the top ten. This sample comprised CD4+ T cells from blood, obtained before liver transplant. The sequence derives from a human donor who received a liver transplant. The chain uses TRBV4-2 and TRBJ2-7; D remains ambiguous. The CDR3 reads CASSPSSAGHEQYF. In nucleotides, the CDR3 is TGTGCCAGCAGCCCTTCCTCGGCAGGCCACGAGCAGTACTTC.